This T cell receptor (beta chain) was sequenced during a study of T cell responses to AZD1222 COVID-19 vaccine. General study findings and limits: A mostly white British donor set with more females was recruited, and clonal diversity was possibly underestimated. Targets within unmutated variant regions were reportedly found for nearly half of spike-specific TCRs. Repertoire collection took place solely once the T cell response had peaked.

Sequencing used immunoSEQ multiplex PCR; TCRdb keeps in-frame clones, though not all of them. The sample has roughly 180,000 clones, just under 95% seen once. On this clone: The antigen is not known.

Between the trimmed V and J ends, which lost 7 bases and 4 bases, there was a span of 5 bases. The CDR3 consists of 11 residues. Germline V gene data show CDR1 as MNHEY and CDR2 as SMNVEV (reference sequence). The sequence derives from an adult who received the MenACWY meningococcal vaccine as a control. The sample here was peripheral blood, taken 28 days after the second dose of the MenACWY control vaccine. The V and J genes are TRBV27 and TRBJ2-1; D is ambiguous. The CDR3 protein is CASTNYNEQFF. In DNA form, the CDR3 reads TGTGCCAGCACCAATTACAATGAGCAGTTCTTC.